The present T cell receptor (beta chain) was sequenced within a study of T cells in narcolepsy. Study information: Healthy controls were enrolled alongside patients with narcolepsy type 1 or type 2.

Some clones are missing from TCRdb's copy, which holds only in-frame ones; the method was immunoSEQ multiplex PCR. The sample includes more than 30,000 clones, more than 80% of them seen just once. Sequenced input: CD45RA- memory CD4+ T cells from PBMCs. This TCR derives from a human donor with narcolepsy.

The CDR3 sequence is CASSLTGAREQYF. CDR3 sequence (DNA): TGTGCCAGCAGCTTAACGGGGGCGCGAGAGCAGTACTTC. This chain connects TRBV7-3 to TRBJ2-7; D may be TRBD1 (6 bases). This CDR3 has 13 amino acids. Trimming took off 0 bases at V and 7 bases at J, with 10 bases between the two ends. CDR1 SGHTA and CDR2 FQGTGA come from the germline V gene.